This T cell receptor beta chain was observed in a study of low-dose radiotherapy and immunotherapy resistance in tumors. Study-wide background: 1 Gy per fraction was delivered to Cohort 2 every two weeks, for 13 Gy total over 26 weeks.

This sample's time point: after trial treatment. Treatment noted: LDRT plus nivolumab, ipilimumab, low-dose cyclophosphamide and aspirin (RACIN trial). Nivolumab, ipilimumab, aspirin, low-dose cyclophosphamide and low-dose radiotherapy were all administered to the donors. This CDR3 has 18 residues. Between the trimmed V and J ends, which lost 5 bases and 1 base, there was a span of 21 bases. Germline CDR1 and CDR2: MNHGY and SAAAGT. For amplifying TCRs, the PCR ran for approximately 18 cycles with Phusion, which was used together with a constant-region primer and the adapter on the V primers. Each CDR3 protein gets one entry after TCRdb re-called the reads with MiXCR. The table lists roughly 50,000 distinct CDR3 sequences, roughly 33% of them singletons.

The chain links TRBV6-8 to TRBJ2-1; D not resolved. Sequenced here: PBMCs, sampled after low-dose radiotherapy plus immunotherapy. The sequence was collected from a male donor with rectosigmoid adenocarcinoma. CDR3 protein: CASSAPSLVARSYNEQFF. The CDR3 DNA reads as TGTGCCAGCAGTGCTCCCTCGCTTGTGGCGAGGTCCTACAATGAGCAGTTCTTC.